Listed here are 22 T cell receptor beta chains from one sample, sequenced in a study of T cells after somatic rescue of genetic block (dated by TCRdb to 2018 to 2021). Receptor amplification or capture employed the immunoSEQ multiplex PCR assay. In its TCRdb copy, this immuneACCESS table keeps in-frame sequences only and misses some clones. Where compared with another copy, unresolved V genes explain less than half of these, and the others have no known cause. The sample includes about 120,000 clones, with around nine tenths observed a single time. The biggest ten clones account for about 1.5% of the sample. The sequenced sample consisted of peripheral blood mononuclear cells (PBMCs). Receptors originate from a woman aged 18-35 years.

This CDR3 reads CAPLAGGLEQFF. The DNA of the CDR3 is TGTGCTCCGCTAGCGGGGGGGCTGGAGCAGTTCTTC. The chain joins TRBV12-5 to TRBJ2-1, with 12 bases fitting TRBD2. The ends lost 11 bases at V and 10 bases at J; junction bases unmatched: 6. This CDR3 spans 12 amino acids. Germline CDR1 reads LGHNT; CDR2 reads FRNRAP.

The CDR3 spells CASSSGQFTGYTF. The CDR3 region has the DNA TGTGCCAGCAGCTCCGGACAGTTCACTGGCTACACCTTC. V gene TRBV7-2 combines with J gene TRBJ1-2, with D maybe TRBD1 (6 bases). The CDR3 totals 13 residues. Germline loops: CDR1 SGHTA, CDR2 FQGNSA. The V end was cut by 4 bases, the J end by 7 bases, with 13 bases between.

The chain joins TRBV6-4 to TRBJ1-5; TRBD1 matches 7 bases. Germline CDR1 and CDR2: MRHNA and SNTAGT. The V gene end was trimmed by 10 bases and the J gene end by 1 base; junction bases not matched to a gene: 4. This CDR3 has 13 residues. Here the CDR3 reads CAIRGQSNQPQHF. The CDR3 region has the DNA TGTGCCATAAGGGGACAGAGCAATCAGCCCCAGCATTTT.

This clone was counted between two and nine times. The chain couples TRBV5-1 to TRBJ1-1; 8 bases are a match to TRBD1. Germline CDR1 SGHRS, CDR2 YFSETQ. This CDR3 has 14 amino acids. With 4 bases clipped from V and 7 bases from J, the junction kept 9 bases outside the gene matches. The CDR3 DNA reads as TGCGCCAGCAGCACTGGACAGGGCGAGGGTGAAGCTTTCTTT. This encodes CASSTGQGEGEAFF. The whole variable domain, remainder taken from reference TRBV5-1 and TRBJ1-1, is KAGVTQTPRYLIKTRGQQVTLSCSPISGHRSVSWYQQTPGQGLQFLFEYFSETQRNKGNFPGRFSGRQFSNSRSEMNVSTLELGDSALYLCASSTGQGEGEAFFGQGTRLTVV.

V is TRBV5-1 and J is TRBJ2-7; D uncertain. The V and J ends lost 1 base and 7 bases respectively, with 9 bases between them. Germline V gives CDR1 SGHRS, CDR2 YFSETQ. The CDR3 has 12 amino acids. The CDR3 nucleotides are TGCGCCAGCAGCTTGTCCCAGGATGAGCAGTACTTC. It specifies CASSLSQDEQYF.

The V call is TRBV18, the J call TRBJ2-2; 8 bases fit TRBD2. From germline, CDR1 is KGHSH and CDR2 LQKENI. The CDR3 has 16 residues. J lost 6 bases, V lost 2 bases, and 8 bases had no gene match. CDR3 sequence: CASSPGAGATSGELFF. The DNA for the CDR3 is TGTGCCAGCTCACCAGGAGCGGGGGCCACCTCCGGGGAGCTGTTTTTT.

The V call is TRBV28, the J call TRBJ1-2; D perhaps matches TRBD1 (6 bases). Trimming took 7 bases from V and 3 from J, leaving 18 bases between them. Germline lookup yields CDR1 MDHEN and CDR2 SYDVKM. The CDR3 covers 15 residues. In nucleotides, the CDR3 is TGTGCCAGCACCTCCGGAGGGGGGCTTGACTATGGCTACACCTTC. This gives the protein CASTSGGGLDYGYTF.

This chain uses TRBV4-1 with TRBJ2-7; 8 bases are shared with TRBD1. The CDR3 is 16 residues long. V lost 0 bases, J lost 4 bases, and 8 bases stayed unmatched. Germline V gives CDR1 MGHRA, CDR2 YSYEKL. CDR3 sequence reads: CASSQDFGQGSYEQYF. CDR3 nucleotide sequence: TGCGCCAGCAGCCAAGATTTTGGACAGGGATCGTACGAGCAGTACTTC.

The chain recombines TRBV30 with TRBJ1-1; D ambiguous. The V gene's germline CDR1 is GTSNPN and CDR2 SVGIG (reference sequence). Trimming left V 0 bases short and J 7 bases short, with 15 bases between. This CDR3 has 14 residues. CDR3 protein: CAWSVHPRRFEAFF. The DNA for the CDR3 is TGTGCCTGGAGTGTACACCCGAGGCGATTTGAAGCTTTCTTT. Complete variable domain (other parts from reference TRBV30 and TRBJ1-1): SQTIHQWPATLVQPVGSPLSLECTVEGTSNPNLYWYRQAAGRGLQLLFYSVGIGQISSEVPQNLSASRPQDRQFILSSKKLLLSDSGFYLCAWSVHPRRFEAFFGQGTRLTVV.

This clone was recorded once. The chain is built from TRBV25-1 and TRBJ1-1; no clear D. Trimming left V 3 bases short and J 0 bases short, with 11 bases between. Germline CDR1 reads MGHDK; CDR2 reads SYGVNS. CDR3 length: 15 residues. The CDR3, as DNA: TGTGCCAGCAGTGAGGCCAGGCCCCTGAACACTGAAGCTTTCTTT. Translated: CASSEARPLNTEAFF.

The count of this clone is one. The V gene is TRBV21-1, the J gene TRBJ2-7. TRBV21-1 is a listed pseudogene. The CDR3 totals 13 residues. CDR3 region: CARWIRANYEQYF. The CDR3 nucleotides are TGTGCCAGATGGATCAGAGCCAACTACGAGCAGTACTTC.

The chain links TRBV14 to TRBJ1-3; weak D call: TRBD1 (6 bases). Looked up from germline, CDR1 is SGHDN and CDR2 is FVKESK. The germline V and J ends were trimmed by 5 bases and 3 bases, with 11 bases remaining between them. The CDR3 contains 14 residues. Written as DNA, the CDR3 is TGTGCCAGCAGCTATGGGGGCGATGGAAACACCATATATTTT. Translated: CASSYGGDGNTIYF. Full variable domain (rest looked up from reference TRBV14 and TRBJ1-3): EAGVTQFPSHSVIEKGQTVTLRCDPISGHDNLYWYRRVMGKEIKFLLHFVKESKQDESGMPNNRFLAERTGGTYSTLKVQPAELEDSGVYFCASSYGGDGNTIYFGEGSWLTVV.

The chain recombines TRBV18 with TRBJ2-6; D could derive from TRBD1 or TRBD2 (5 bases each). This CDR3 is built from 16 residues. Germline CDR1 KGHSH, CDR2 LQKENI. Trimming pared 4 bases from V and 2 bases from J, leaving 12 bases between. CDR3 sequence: CASSRQGEAGANVLTF. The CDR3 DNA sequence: TGTGCCAGCTCACGGCAGGGAGAGGCTGGGGCCAACGTCCTGACTTTC. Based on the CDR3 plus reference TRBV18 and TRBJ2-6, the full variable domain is NAGVMQNPRHLVRRRGQEARLRCSPMKGHSHVYWYRQLPEEGLKFMVYLQKENIIDESGMPKERFSAEFPKEGPSILRIQQVVRGDSAAYFCASSRQGEAGANVLTFGAGSRLTVL.

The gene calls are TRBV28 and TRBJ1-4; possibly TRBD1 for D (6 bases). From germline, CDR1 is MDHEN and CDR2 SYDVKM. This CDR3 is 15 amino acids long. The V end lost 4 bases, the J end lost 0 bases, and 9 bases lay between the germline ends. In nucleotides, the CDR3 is TGTGCCAGCAGTTCTTACAGGGCAACTAATGAAAAACTGTTTTTT. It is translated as CASSSYRATNEKLFF.

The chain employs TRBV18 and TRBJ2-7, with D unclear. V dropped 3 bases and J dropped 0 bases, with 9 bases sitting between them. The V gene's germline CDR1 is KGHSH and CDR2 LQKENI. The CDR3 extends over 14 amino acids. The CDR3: CASSPPESSYEQYF. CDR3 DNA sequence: TGTGCCAGCTCACCGCCGGAAAGCTCCTACGAGCAGTACTTC.

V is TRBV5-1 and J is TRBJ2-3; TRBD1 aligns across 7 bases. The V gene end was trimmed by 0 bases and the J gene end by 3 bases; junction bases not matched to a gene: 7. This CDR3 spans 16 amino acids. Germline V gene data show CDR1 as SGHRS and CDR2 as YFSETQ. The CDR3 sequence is CASSLGQGVLTDTQYF. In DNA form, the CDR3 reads TGCGCCAGCAGCTTGGGGCAGGGGGTCTTGACAGATACGCAGTATTTT.

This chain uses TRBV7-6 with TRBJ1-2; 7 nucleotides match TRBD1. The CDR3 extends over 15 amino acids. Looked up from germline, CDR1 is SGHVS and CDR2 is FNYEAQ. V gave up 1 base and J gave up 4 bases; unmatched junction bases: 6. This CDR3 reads CASSLEGQPTYGYTF. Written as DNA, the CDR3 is TGTGCCAGCAGCTTAGAGGGACAGCCAACCTATGGCTACACCTTC.

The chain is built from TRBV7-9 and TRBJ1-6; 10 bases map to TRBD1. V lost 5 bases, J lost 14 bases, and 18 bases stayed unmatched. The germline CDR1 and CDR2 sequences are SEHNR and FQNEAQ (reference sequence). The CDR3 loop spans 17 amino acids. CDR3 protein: CASSTQTGTGAKGTLHF. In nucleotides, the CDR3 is TGTGCCAGCAGCACCCAAACCGGGACAGGGGCTAAGGGAACCCTCCACTTT. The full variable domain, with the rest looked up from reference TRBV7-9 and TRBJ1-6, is DTGVSQNPRHKITKRGQNVTFRCDPISEHNRLYWYRQTLGQGPEFLTYFQNEAQLEKSRLLSDRFSAERPKGSFSTLEIQRTEQGDSAMYLCASSTQTGTGAKGTLHFGNGTRLTVT.

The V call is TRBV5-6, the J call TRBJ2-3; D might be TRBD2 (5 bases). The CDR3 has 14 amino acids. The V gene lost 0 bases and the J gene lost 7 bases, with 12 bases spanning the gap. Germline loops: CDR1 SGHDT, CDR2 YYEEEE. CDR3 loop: CASSLGTGSHTQYF. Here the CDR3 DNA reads TGTGCCAGCAGCTTGGGTACGGGATCCCATACGCAGTATTTT.

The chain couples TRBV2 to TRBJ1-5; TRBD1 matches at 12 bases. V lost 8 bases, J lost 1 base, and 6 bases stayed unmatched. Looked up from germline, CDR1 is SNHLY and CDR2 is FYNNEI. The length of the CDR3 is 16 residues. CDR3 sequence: CASGDRGLGSNQPQHF. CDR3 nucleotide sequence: TGTGCCAGCGGGGACAGGGGGCTGGGGAGCAATCAGCCCCAGCATTTT.

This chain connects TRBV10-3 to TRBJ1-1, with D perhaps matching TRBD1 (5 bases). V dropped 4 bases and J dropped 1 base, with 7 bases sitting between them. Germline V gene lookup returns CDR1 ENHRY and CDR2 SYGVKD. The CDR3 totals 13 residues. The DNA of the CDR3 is TGTGCCATCAGTGGGGGCACGAACACTGAAGCTTTCTTT. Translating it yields CAISGGTNTEAFF.

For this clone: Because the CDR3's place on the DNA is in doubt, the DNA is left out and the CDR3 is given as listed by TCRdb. The CDR3 protein is CAISESGGIGAQIRSIF. V gene TRBV10-3 combines with J gene TRBJ2-3; TRBD2, the D gene given by the table, was not confirmed from the DNA. Germline V gene sequence: CDR1 ENHRY, CDR2 SYGVKD. The CDR3 is made up of 17 amino acids, end residues included.